A single sample gave rise to the 10 T cell receptor beta chains below, sequenced in a study of blood T cell repertoires in COVID-19. The table came from immunoSEQ multiplex PCR; TCRdb's copy has only in-frame clones and leaves some out. The profile shows some 31,000 clones, 85% of them singletons. The sample taken for sequencing was peripheral blood. All receptors derive from a woman aged 55 to 70 with active COVID-19.

This sequence joins TRBV3-1 (or the pseudogene TRBV3-2) and TRBJ2-7; TRBD1 matches at 8 bases. This CDR3 has 15 residues. The germline gives CDR1 LGHDT, CDR2 YNNKEL (reference sequence). V lost 4 bases, J lost 3 bases, and 8 bases stayed unmatched. The CDR3 coding sequence is TGTGCCAGCAGCCCTCAGACAGGGGCAAACTACGAGCAGTACTTC. Protein product: CASSPQTGANYEQYF.

A single count supports this clone. The V gene is TRBV3-1 (or the pseudogene TRBV3-2), the J gene TRBJ2-7; D may be TRBD2 (5 bases). The CDR3 runs 14 residues. The germline gives CDR1 LGHDT, CDR2 YNNKEL (reference sequence). Trimming cost V 0 bases and J 6 bases, with 12 bases left between them. As DNA, the CDR3 is TGTGCCAGCAGCCAAGATCGAGGGATGGGCGAGCAGTACTTC. Protein product: CASSQDRGMGEQYF.

The chain uses TRBV6-5 and TRBJ2-7; possible D gene TRBD1, 6 bases. The V end was cut by 8 bases, the J end by 3 bases, with 11 bases between. The CDR3 contains 12 residues. Germline V gives CDR1 MNHEY, CDR2 SVGAGI. CDR3 amino acids: CASRDTVYEQYF. The CDR3 coding sequence is TGTGCCAGCCGGGACACAGTCTACGAGCAGTACTTC.

J is TRBJ1-3 and V is TRBV6-5; 9 bases map to TRBD1. This CDR3 is 12 amino acids long. Germline values: CDR1 MNHEY, CDR2 SVGAGI. With 6 bases clipped from V and 8 bases from J, the junction kept 2 bases outside the gene matches. The CDR3 loop is CASSRQGDTIYF. The CDR3 DNA sequence: TGTGCCAGCAGCCGACAGGGGGACACCATATATTTT.

CDR3 amino acids: CASSEGFSSVAQYF. The CDR3 DNA reads as TGTGCCAGCAGTGAAGGGTTTAGCTCGGTGGCCCAGTACTTC. The chain links TRBV6-1 to TRBJ2-5; D gene unclear. Germline CDR1 MNHNS, CDR2 SASEGT. The CDR3 contains 14 residues. V was trimmed by 1 base and J by 9 bases, leaving 15 bases between them.

V usage is TRBV19 and J usage is TRBJ2-3; 12 bases line up with TRBD2. Per germline, CDR1 LNHDA and CDR2 SQIVND (reference sequence). CDR3 length: 16 residues. After removal of 6 bases from V and 3 bases from J, the junction contained 7 bases not matched to a gene. For the CDR3, the DNA is TGTGCCAGTAGACACCTAGCGGGGGGGCCTACAGATACGCAGTATTTT. Amino acid sequence: CASRHLAGGPTDTQYF.

This clone was seen once. The gene calls are TRBV18 and TRBJ2-3, with TRBD2 as a possible D gene (5 bases). The germline gives CDR1 KGHSH, CDR2 LQKENI. The V and J ends lost 3 bases and 2 bases respectively, with 6 bases between them. The CDR3 is 13 residues long. The CDR3 DNA reads TGTGCCAGCTCACCGGACTTCACAGATACGCAGTATTTT. Protein: CASSPDFTDTQYF.

V is TRBV5-1 and J is TRBJ2-2, with 12 nucleotides matching TRBD2. The trim removed 0 bases at V and 0 bases at J, leaving 3 bases unmatched. From germline, CDR1 is SGHRS and CDR2 YFSETQ. The CDR3 totals 18 residues. The CDR3 sequence is CASSLGLAGAANTGELFF. The CDR3 DNA follows: TGCGCCAGCAGCTTGGGACTAGCGGGAGCGGCGAACACCGGGGAGCTGTTTTTT.

This clone came up once. The chain recombines TRBV5-1 with TRBJ2-5; 14 bases line up with TRBD2. This CDR3 is built from 19 residues. Losses at the gene ends were 0 bases for V and 4 bases for J; bases not matched to a gene: 11. Germline V gene lookup returns CDR1 SGHRS and CDR2 YFSETQ. The CDR3 region has the DNA TGCGCCAGCAGCTTGGAAGGACTAGCGGGAGGAGGAGTGAGAGAGACCCAGTACTTC. It translates to CASSLEGLAGGGVRETQYF. Full variable domain (rest looked up from reference TRBV5-1 and TRBJ2-5): KAGVTQTPRYLIKTRGQQVTLSCSPISGHRSVSWYQQTPGQGLQFLFEYFSETQRNKGNFPGRFSGRQFSNSRSEMNVSTLELGDSALYLCASSLEGLAGGGVRETQYFGPGTRLLVL.

This rearrangement joins TRBV7-3 to TRBJ2-2; 7 positions agree with TRBD2. Germline CDR1 is SGHTA and CDR2 is FQGTGA. The CDR3 totals 15 residues. V lost 2 bases and J lost 6; bases outside the gene matches: 6. CDR3 nucleotides: TGTGCCAGCAGCTTAGCGGGAGCAGGTCCCGGGGAGCTGTTTTTT. This translates into CASSLAGAGPGELFF.